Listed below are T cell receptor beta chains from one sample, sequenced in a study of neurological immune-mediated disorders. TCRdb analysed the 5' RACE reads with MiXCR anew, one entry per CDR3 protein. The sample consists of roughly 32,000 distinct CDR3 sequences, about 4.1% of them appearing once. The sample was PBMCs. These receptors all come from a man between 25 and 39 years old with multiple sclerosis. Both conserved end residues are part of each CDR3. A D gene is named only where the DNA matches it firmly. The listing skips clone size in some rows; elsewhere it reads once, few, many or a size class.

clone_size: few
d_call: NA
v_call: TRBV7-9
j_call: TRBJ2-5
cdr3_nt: TGTGCCGGCCGGGACTACCAAGAGACCCAGTACTTC
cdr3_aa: CAGRDYQETQYF

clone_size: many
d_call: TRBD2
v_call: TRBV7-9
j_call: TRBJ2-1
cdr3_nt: TGTGCCAGCAGCTACCTAGCGGGGGGCCCTAATGAGCAGTTCTTC
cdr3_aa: CASSYLAGGPNEQFF

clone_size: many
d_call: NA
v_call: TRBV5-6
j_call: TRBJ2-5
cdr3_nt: TGTGCCAGCAGCTTGTCGGTTGAAGAGACCCAGTACTTC
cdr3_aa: CASSLSVEETQYF

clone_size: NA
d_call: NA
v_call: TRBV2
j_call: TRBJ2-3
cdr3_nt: TGTGCCAGCAGTGCAACTCCGGATACGCAGTATTTT
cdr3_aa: CASSATPDTQYF

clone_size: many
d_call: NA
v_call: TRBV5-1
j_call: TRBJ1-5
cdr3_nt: TGCGCCAGCAGCTCGCTGGGCTTGCCCAATCAGCCCCAGCATTTT
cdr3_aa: CASSSLGLPNQPQHF

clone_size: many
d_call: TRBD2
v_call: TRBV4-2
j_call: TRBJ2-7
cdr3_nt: TGTGCCAGCAGCCAAGAGGGACTAGCGGGGATCAACTCCTACGAGCAGTACTTC
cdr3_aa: CASSQEGLAGINSYEQYF

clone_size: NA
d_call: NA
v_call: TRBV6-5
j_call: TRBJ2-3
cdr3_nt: TGTGCCAGCAGTTACTCGGATTCCGGTACGCAGTATTTT
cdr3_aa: CASSYSDSGTQYF

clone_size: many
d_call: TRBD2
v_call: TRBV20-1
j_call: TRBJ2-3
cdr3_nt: TGCAGTGCTAGCCAAAGACACCTATCGGGGGGAGATACGCAGTATTTT
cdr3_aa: CSASQRHLSGGDTQYF

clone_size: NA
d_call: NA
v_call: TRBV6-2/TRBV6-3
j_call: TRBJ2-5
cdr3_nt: TGTGCCAGCAGTTACCACCTTTCAGGGTCCGACACCCAGTACTTC
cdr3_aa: CASSYHLSGSDTQYF

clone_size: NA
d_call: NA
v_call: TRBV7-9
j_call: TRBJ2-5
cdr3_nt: TGTGCCAGCAGCTTCTCGGAGACGGTGAAAGAGACCCAGTACTTC
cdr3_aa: CASSFSETVKETQYF

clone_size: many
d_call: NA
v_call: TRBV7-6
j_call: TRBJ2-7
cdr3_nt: TGTGCCAGCAGCTTAAATCTCGGCTCCTACGAGCAGTACTTC
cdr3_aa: CASSLNLGSYEQYF

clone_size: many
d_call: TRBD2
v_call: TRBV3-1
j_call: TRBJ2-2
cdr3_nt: TGTGCCAGCAGCCCCTGGACTAGCGGTAACACCGGGGAGCTGTTTTTT
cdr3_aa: CASSPWTSGNTGELFF

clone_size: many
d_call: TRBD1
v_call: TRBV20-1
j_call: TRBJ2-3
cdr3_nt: TGCAGTGCTTTTCCACCGGGACAGGGGTCAGATACGCAGTATTTT
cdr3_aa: CSAFPPGQGSDTQYF

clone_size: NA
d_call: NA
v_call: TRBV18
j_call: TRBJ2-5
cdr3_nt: TGTGCCAGCTCCGGGAGACTTCAAGAGACCCAGTACTTC
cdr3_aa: CASSGRLQETQYF

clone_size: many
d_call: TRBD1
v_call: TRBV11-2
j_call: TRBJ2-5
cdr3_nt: TGTGCCAGCAGCTTGTCGGGGGTCCTGGACAGGGAAGAGACCCAGTACTTC
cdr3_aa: CASSLSGVLDREETQYF

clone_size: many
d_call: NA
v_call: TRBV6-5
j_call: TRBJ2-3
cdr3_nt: TGTGCCAGCAGTTCGATAACAGGGTCTGCGCAGTATTTT
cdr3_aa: CASSSITGSAQYF

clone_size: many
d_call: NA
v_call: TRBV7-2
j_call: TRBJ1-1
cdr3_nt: TGTGCCAGCAGCCCCCACGGGAACACTGAAGCTTTCTTT
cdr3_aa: CASSPHGNTEAFF

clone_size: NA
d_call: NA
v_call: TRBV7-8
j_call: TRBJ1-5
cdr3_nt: TGTGCCAGCAGCTTAAGGGGGTGGGATCAGCCCCAGAATTTT
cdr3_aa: CASSLRGWDQPQNF

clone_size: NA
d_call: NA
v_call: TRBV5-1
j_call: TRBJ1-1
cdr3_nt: TGCGCCAGCAGACTGGGGAGGGCTGAAGCTTTCTTT
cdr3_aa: CASRLGRAEAFF

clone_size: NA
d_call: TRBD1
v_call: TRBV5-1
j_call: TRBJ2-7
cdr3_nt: TGCGCCAGCAGCGCCGGGACAGGGGCCTACGAGCAGTACTTC
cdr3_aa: CASSAGTGAYEQYF

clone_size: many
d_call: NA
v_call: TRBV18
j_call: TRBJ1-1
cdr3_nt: TGTGCCAGCTCACCACAGAGCACTGAAGCTTTCTTT
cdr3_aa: CASSPQSTEAFF